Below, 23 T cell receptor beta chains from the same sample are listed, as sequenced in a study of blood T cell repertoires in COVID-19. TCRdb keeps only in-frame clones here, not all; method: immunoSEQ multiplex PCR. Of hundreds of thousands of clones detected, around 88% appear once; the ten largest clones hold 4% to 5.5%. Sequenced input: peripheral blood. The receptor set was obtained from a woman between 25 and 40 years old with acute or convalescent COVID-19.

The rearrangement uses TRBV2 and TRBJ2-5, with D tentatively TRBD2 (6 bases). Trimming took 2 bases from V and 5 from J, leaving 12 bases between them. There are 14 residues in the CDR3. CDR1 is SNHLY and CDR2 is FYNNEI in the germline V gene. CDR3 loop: CASSERRGGETQYF. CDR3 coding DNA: TGTGCCAGCAGTGAACGGCGGGGCGGGGAGACCCAGTACTTC.

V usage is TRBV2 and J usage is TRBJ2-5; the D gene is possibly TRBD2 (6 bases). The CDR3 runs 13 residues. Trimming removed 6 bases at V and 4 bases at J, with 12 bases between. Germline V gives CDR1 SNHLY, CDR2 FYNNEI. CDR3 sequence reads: CASSETSLETQYF. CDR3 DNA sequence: TGTGCCAGCAGCGAGACTAGTCTAGAGACCCAGTACTTC.

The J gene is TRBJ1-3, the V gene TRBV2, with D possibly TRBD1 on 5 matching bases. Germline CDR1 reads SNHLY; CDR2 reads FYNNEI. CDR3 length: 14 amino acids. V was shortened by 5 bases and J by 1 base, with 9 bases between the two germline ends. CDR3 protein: CASSRQRSGNTIYF. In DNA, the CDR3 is TGTGCCAGCAGTCGACAGAGGTCTGGAAACACCATATATTTT.

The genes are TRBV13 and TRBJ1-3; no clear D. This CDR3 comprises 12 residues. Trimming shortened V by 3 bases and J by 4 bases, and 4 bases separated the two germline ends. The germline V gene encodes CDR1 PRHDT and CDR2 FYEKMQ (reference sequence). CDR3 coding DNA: TGTGCCAGCAGCTTTCAAGGAAACACCATATATTTT. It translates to CASSFQGNTIYF.

CDR3 nucleotide sequence: TGTGCCTGGAGTAACGGTAACGGGGGGGCAGCCTACAATGAGCAGTTCTTC. Translating gives CAWSNGNGGAAYNEQFF. The V call is TRBV30, the J call TRBJ2-1; 8 bases map to TRBD2. The CDR3 has 17 residues. CDR1 is GTSNPN and CDR2 is SVGIG in the germline V gene (reference sequence). Trimming at V came to 2 bases and at J to 2 bases, leaving 11 bases not matched to a gene.

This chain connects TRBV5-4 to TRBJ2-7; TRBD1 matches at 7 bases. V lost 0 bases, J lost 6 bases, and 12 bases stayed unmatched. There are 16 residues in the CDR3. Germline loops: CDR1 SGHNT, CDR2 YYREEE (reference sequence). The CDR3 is CASSLAPDRELVEQYF. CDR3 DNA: TGTGCCAGCAGCTTGGCTCCCGACAGGGAGCTTGTCGAGCAGTACTTC.

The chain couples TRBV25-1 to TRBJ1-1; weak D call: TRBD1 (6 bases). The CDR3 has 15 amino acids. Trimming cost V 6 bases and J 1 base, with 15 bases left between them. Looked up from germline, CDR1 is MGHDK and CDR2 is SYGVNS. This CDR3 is CASSAPGTKNTEAFF. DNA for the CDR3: TGTGCCAGCAGCGCTCCCGGGACAAAGAACACTGAAGCTTTCTTT.

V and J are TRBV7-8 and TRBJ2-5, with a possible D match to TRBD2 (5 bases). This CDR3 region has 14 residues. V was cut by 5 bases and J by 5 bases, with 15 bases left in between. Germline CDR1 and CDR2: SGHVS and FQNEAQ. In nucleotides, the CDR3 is TGTGCCAGCAGCCCAGGCGGGCCCCCTGAGACCCAGTACTTC. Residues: CASSPGGPPETQYF.

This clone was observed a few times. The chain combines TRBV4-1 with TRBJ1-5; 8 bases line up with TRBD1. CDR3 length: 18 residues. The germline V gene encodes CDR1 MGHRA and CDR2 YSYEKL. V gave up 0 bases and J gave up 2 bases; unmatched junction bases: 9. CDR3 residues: CASSQEGTGDLGNQPQHF. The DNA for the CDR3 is TGCGCCAGCAGCCAAGAAGGGACAGGCGACTTAGGCAATCAGCCCCAGCATTTT.

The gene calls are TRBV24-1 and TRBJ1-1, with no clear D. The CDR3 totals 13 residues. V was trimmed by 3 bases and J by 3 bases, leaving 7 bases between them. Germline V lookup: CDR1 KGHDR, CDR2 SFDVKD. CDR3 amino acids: CATSDQWYTEAFF. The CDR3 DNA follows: TGTGCCACCAGTGATCAGTGGTACACTGAAGCTTTCTTT.

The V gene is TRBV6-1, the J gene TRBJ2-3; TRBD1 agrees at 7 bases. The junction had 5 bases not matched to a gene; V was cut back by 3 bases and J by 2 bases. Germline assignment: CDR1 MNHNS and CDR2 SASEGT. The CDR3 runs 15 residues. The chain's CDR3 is CASSDSTGATDTQYF. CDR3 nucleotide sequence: TGTGCCAGCAGTGATTCCACAGGGGCCACAGATACGCAGTATTTT.

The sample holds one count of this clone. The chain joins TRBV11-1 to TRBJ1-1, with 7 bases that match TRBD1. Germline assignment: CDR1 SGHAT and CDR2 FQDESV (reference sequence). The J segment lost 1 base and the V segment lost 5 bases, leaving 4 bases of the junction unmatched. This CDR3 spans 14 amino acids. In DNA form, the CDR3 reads TGTGCCAGCAGCCCTAGACAGGGGAACACTGAAGCTTTCTTT. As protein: CASSPRQGNTEAFF.

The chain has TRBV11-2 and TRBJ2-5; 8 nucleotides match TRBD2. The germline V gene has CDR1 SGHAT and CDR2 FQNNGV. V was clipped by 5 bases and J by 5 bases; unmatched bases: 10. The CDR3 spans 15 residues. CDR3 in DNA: TGTGCCAGCAGCAAACGGGGGGGCCCGGCTGAGACCCAGTACTTC. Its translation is CASSKRGGPAETQYF.

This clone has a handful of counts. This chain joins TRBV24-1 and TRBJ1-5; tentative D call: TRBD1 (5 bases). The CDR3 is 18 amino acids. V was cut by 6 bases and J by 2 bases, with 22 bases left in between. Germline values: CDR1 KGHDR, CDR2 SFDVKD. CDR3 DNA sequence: TGTGCCACCAGTCGGAAAGTGGACACCAGTCAGGGCAATCAGCCCCAGCATTTT. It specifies CATSRKVDTSQGNQPQHF.

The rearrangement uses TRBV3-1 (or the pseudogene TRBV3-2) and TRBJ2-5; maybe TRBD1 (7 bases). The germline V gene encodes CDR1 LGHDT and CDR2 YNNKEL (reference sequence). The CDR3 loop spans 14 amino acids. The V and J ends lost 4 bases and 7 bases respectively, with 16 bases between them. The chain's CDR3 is CASSPTGLGGTQYF. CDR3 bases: TGTGCCAGCAGCCCGACAGGGCTCGGGGGGACCCAGTACTTC.

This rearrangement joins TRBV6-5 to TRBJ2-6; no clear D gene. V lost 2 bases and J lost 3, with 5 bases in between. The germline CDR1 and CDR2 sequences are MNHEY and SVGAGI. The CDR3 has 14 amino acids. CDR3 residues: CASSYLSGANVLTF. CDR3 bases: TGTGCCAGCAGTTACCTCAGTGGGGCCAACGTCCTGACTTTC.

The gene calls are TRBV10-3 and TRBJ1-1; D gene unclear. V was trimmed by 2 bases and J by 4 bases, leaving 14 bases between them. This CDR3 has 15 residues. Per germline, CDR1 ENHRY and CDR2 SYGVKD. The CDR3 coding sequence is TGTGCCATCAGTGAGCGGGGTTCCGTACTCACTGAAGCTTTCTTT. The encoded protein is CAISERGSVLTEAFF.

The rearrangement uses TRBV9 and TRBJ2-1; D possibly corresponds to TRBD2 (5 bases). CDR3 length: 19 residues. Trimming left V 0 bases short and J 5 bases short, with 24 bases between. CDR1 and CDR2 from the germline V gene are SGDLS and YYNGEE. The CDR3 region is CASSVEHELRGKVNNEQFF. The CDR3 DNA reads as TGTGCCAGCAGCGTAGAGCACGAACTCCGGGGAAAGGTAAACAATGAGCAGTTCTTC.

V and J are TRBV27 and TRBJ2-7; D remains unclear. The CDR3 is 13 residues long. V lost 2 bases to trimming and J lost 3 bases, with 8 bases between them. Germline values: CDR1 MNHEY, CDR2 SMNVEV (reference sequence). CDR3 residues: CASSLGDGYEQYF. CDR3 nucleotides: TGTGCCAGCAGTTTAGGAGATGGCTACGAGCAGTACTTC.

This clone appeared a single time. The CDR3 DNA follows: TGTGCCAGCAGCGCCAGGGGAGTCTATGGCTACACCTTC. Translating it yields CASSARGVYGYTF. The chain combines TRBV9 with TRBJ1-2; perhaps TRBD1 as D (6 bases). The germline gives CDR1 SGDLS, CDR2 YYNGEE. Trimming left V 3 bases short and J 4 bases short, with 10 bases between. CDR3 length equals 13 residues.

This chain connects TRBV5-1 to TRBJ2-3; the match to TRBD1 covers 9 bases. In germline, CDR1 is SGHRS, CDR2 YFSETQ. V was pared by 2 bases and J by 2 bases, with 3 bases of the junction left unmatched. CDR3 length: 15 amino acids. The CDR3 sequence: CASSFGQGFTDTQYF. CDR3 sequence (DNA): TGCGCCAGCAGCTTTGGACAGGGGTTCACAGATACGCAGTATTTT.

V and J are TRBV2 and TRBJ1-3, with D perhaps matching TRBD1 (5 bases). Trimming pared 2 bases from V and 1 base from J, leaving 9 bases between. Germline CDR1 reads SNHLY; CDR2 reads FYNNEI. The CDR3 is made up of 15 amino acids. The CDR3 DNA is TGTGCCAGCAGTGAATTGACAGTTTCTGGAAACACCATATATTTT. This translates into CASSELTVSGNTIYF.

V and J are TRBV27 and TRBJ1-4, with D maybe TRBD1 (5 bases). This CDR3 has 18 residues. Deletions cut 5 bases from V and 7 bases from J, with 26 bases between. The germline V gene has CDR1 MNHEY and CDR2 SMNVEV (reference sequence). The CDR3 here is CASSPSLGRVFNGEKLFF. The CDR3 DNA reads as TGTGCCAGCAGTCCCTCGTTGGGCAGGGTTTTTAATGGTGAAAAACTGTTTTTT. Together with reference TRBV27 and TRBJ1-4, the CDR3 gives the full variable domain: EAQVTQNPRYLITVTGKKLTVTCSQNMNHEYMSWYRQDPGLGLRQIYYSMNVEVTDKGDVPEGYKVSRKEKRNFPLILESPSPNQTSLYFCASSPSLGRVFNGEKLFFGSGTQLSVL.